This T cell receptor beta chain is from a study of CD8 T cells in Susac syndrome. Across the whole study: At blood draw, Susac syndrome patients were therapy-naive, on corticosteroids, or on intravenous immunoglobulin alone.

An input of about 0.45 to 1 ug of RNA was subjected to reverse transcription using random hexamers. The TCR beta CDR3 was amplified by immunoSEQ multiplex PCR across 54 Vbeta, 13 Jbeta. Using its own MiXCR run on the immunoSEQ multiplex PCR reads, TCRdb lists one record per CDR3 protein. The sample yields a few hundred thousand distinct CDR3 sequences, 94% seen once. Sequencing of TCR beta, carried out with a high-throughput approach, was applied to CD8+ and CD4+ T cells from the blood. Definite or probable Susac syndrome was diagnosed using recently defined diagnostic criteria. Germline CDR1 and CDR2: SEHNR and FQNEAQ (reference sequence). V lost 5 bases, J lost 6 bases, and 6 bases stayed unmatched. The CDR3 contains 13 residues.

Source material: CD4+ T cells from PBMCs. The source of this sequence is a human donor with Susac syndrome. This chain links TRBV7-9 with TRBJ1-1, with TRBD1 identical over 7 bases. The CDR3 region is CASSHGTASEAFF. In DNA form, the CDR3 reads TGTGCCAGCAGCCATGGGACAGCTTCTGAAGCTTTCTTT.